These 19 T cell receptor beta chains originate from one sample sequenced in a study of blood T cell repertoires in COVID-19. Repertoires were generated with immunoSEQ multiplex PCR, while TCRdb's copy carries only in-frame clones and drops some. The sample yields some 220,000 clones, around 81% seen once. The source material was peripheral blood. These receptor sequences come from a human donor in a cohort sampled during active COVID-19.

The chain has TRBV7-2 and TRBJ2-7; perhaps TRBD1 as D (6 bases). The germline CDR1 and CDR2 sequences are SGHTA and FQGNSA. The V and J ends lost 5 bases and 9 bases respectively, with 23 bases between them. This CDR3 region has 15 residues. CDR3 coding DNA: TGTGCCAGCAGCCCCAGCGGCGTTGGGGGCTTGACGCAGTACTTC. Its translation is CASSPSGVGGLTQYF.

The genes are TRBV15 and TRBJ2-1; the match to TRBD2 covers 8 bases. This CDR3 spans 18 amino acids. Trimming took 0 bases from V and 3 from J; bases not matched to a gene: 10. Germline loops: CDR1 LNHNV, CDR2 YYDKDF (reference sequence). The CDR3 nucleotides read TGTGCCACCAGCAGAGATCTGGCGGGGGGAGCCCTCTACAATGAGCAGTTCTTC. Protein: CATSRDLAGGALYNEQFF.

This sequence joins TRBV14 and TRBJ2-6, with a tentative D call TRBD1 (5 bases). Germline CDR1 SGHDN, CDR2 FVKESK. V gave up 6 bases and J gave up 4 bases, with 10 bases separating them. CDR3 length: 14 amino acids. CDR3 amino acids: CASSPGLGANVLTF. The DNA of the CDR3 is TGTGCCAGCAGTCCAGGGTTAGGGGCCAACGTCCTGACTTTC.

This clone was observed once. This chain joins TRBV7-2 and TRBJ2-5; 7 nucleotides agree with TRBD1. This CDR3 spans 12 amino acids. J was trimmed by 11 bases and V by 5 bases; bases with no gene match: 8. Germline V gene lookup returns CDR1 SGHTA and CDR2 FQGNSA. CDR3 DNA: TGTGCCAGCAGCCCCCGACAGGGAGCACAGTACTTC. Its translation is CASSPRQGAQYF.

V gene TRBV20-1 combines with J gene TRBJ1-2, with 7 bases matching TRBD1. The CDR3 length is 14 residues. Germline V gives CDR1 DFQATT, CDR2 SNEGSKA (reference sequence). Unmatched junction bases numbered 8, after V lost 3 bases and J lost 4 bases. CDR3 protein: CSASPRDRFYGYTF. CDR3 nucleotides: TGCAGTGCTAGTCCTCGGGACAGATTCTATGGCTACACCTTC.

V and J are TRBV3-1 (or the pseudogene TRBV3-2) and TRBJ1-5; TRBD1 matches at 8 bases. CDR1 is LGHDT, CDR2 YNNKEL, per germline (reference sequence). The junction had 12 bases not matched to a gene; V was cut back by 4 bases and J by 7 bases. The CDR3 loop spans 16 amino acids. The CDR3 DNA is TGTGCCAGCAGCCCCTTCCGGGACAGGCGCAGCCAGCCCCAGCATTTT. This translates into CASSPFRDRRSQPQHF.

The chain links TRBV5-6 to TRBJ2-1, with D perhaps matching TRBD2 (7 bases). V gave up 3 bases and J gave up 4 bases, with 17 bases separating them. The CDR3 length is 16 residues. Germline values: CDR1 SGHDT, CDR2 YYEEEE. The CDR3 DNA sequence: TGTGCCAGCAGCTCCGGGGGGCGGGACCCTTACAATGAGCAGTTCTTC. It encodes CASSSGGRDPYNEQFF.

Only a few counts were recorded for this clone. The chain carries TRBV7-6 and TRBJ1-1, with TRBD1 matching over 8 bases. Germline trimming cut 5 bases from V and 2 bases from J; bases unmatched to any gene: 4. The CDR3 covers 14 residues. Germline V gene lookup returns CDR1 SGHVS and CDR2 FNYEAQ. As DNA, the CDR3 is TGTGCCAGCAGCCGGACAGGGAAAAACACTGAAGCTTTCTTT. This sequence encodes CASSRTGKNTEAFF.

The chain couples TRBV7-2 to TRBJ1-5; D unclear. CDR1 SGHTA and CDR2 FQGNSA come from the germline V gene. Trimming stripped 6 bases from V and 2 bases from J, with 8 bases between. This CDR3 comprises 13 residues. The CDR3 reads CASRLDRNQPQHF. For the CDR3, the DNA is TGTGCCAGCAGGCTAGACCGCAATCAGCCCCAGCATTTT.

This chain links TRBV3-1 (or the pseudogene TRBV3-2) with TRBJ1-2; D not resolved. This CDR3 spans 12 amino acids. V shed 3 bases and J shed 5 bases, with 7 bases lying between them. Germline V gene data show CDR1 as LGHDT and CDR2 as YNNKEL (reference sequence). CDR3 region: CASSQILYGYTF. CDR3 DNA: TGTGCCAGCAGCCAGATCCTATATGGCTACACCTTC.

This clone was recorded a few times. The J gene is TRBJ1-6, the V gene TRBV7-2; D uncertain. Germline V gene data show CDR1 as SGHTA and CDR2 as FQGNSA. V dropped 1 base and J dropped 7 bases, with 8 bases sitting between them. CDR3 size: 14 residues. DNA of the CDR3: TGTGCCAGCAGCTTAGGGGCCGGAAATTCACCCCTCCACTTT. Its protein is CASSLGAGNSPLHF.

The V call is TRBV4-3, the J call TRBJ2-7, with 7 bases aligning to TRBD2. Germline V gives CDR1 LGHNA, CDR2 YSLEER. V was pared by 0 bases and J by 6 bases, with 11 bases of the junction left unmatched. The CDR3 spans 16 residues. CDR3 region: CASSQDYSGLTFEQYF. DNA of the CDR3: TGCGCCAGCAGCCAAGATTACTCGGGACTAACATTCGAGCAGTACTTC.

The chain combines TRBV19 with TRBJ1-2; the match to TRBD1 covers 7 bases. The germline V gene encodes CDR1 LNHDA and CDR2 SQIVND (reference sequence). The CDR3 runs 14 residues. The V and J ends lost 6 bases and 4 bases, in that order; junction bases with no gene match: 8. The CDR3 here is CASRVGTEFYGYTF. CDR3 coding DNA: TGTGCCAGTAGGGTTGGGACAGAATTCTATGGCTACACCTTC.

The rearrangement joins TRBV7-3 to TRBJ2-1; the match to TRBD2 covers 10 bases. Germline CDR1 and CDR2: SGHTA and FQGTGA. This CDR3 spans 15 amino acids. With 5 bases clipped from V and 1 base from J, the junction kept 2 bases outside the gene matches. The DNA for the CDR3 is TGTGCCAGCAGCGTAGCGGGGGGTTCCTACAATGAGCAGTTCTTC. This encodes CASSVAGGSYNEQFF.

This clone was observed a single time. The CDR3 sequence: CASRIGGNTGELFF. The CDR3 nucleotides read TGTGCCAGCAGAATCGGGGGTAACACCGGGGAGCTGTTTTTT. The V and J genes are TRBV28 and TRBJ2-2; D might be TRBD2 (6 bases). V lost 6 bases, J lost 2 bases, and 10 bases lay in between. CDR3 length: 14 residues. The germline gives CDR1 MDHEN, CDR2 SYDVKM.

The CDR3 loop is CASSFQPWTGHGYTF. CDR3 coding DNA: TGTGCCAGCAGTTTCCAGCCGTGGACAGGGCATGGCTACACCTTC. This chain links TRBV28 with TRBJ1-2, with TRBD1 matching over 8 bases. Per the germline V gene, CDR1 is MDHEN and CDR2 is SYDVKM. This CDR3 comprises 15 residues. Germline trimming cut 3 bases from V and 6 bases from J; bases unmatched to any gene: 9.

This clone has just one count. The chain is built from TRBV13 and TRBJ2-1; 16 bases agree with TRBD2. Trimming cost V 4 bases and J 4 bases; bases outside gene matches: 10. CDR3 length: 19 residues. Germline CDR1 and CDR2: PRHDT and FYEKMQ (reference sequence). CDR3 coding DNA: TGTGCCAGCAGCTCTCCCGCGGGACTAGCGGGAGGGGGGTACAATGAGCAGTTCTTC. Its translation: CASSSPAGLAGGGYNEQFF.

The gene calls are TRBV12-3 or TRBV12-4 and TRBJ2-2; possibly TRBD2 for D (6 bases). Trimming stripped 6 bases from V and 10 bases from J, with 15 bases between. The CDR3 consists of 13 residues. CDR3 in amino acids: CASSFGTDSELFF. The CDR3 nucleotides are TGTGCCAGCAGCTTCGGGACTGACTCGGAGCTGTTTTTT.

The V and J genes are TRBV6-6 and TRBJ1-6; 9 bases match TRBD1. This CDR3 has 15 amino acids. V shed 6 bases and J 6 bases; nucleotides not matched to a gene: 6. The germline V gene has CDR1 MNHNY and CDR2 SVGAGI (reference sequence). CDR3 DNA sequence: TGTGCCAGCAGAGCCGGGACAGGGTTTAATTCACCCCTCCACTTT. Translated: CASRAGTGFNSPLHF.